The 28 T cell receptor beta chains presented below share a single source sample, sequenced in a study of blood T cell repertoires in COVID-19. Clones were sequenced by immunoSEQ multiplex PCR, and TCRdb holds only the in-frame ones, with some missing. The repertoire includes under 100,000 clones, about nine tenths of them detected once, and under 3.5% sits in the top ten. The sequenced sample consisted of peripheral blood. These receptor sequences come from a woman aged 70 to 79 with acute or convalescent COVID-19.

The chain carries TRBV30 and TRBJ2-2; no clear D gene. Germline values: CDR1 GTSNPN, CDR2 SVGIG (reference sequence). The CDR3 covers 11 residues. V shed 3 bases and J shed 6 bases, with 5 bases lying between them. The CDR3 protein is CAWRRAGELFF. The DNA of the CDR3 is TGTGCCTGGAGACGGGCCGGGGAGCTGTTTTTT. The whole variable domain, filled in from reference TRBV30 and TRBJ2-2, reads SQTIHQWPATLVQPVGSPLSLECTVEGTSNPNLYWYRQAAGRGLQLLFYSVGIGQISSEVPQNLSASRPQDRQFILSSKKLLLSDSGFYLCAWRRAGELFFGEGSRLTVL.

This chain connects TRBV6-5 to TRBJ1-1; maybe TRBD1 (6 bases). Between the trimmed V and J ends, which lost 6 bases and 1 base, there was a span of 15 bases. The CDR3 runs to 15 residues. Looked up from germline, CDR1 is MNHEY and CDR2 is SVGAGI. The CDR3 is CASSHKRGRNTEAFF. The CDR3 region has the DNA TGTGCCAGCAGCCATAAGAGGGGGAGGAACACTGAAGCTTTCTTT.

The chain employs TRBV5-6 and TRBJ2-5; 9 bases map to TRBD2. CDR3 size: 14 residues. V was pared by 3 bases and J by 4 bases, with 4 bases of the junction left unmatched. Germline assignment: CDR1 SGHDT and CDR2 YYEEEE. The CDR3 region is CASSWKLAGETQYF. Here the CDR3 DNA reads TGTGCCAGCAGCTGGAAACTAGCGGGAGAGACCCAGTACTTC.

A word on this clone: Other DNA sequences of this sample code for an identical CDR3. The genes are TRBV28 and TRBJ2-5, with D perhaps matching TRBD2 (6 bases). Germline V gene sequence: CDR1 MDHEN, CDR2 SYDVKM. Deletions cut 2 bases from V and 2 bases from J, with 9 bases between. The CDR3 is made up of 14 amino acids. As DNA, the CDR3 is TGTGCCAGCAGTTTAGGCGGGGTTCAAGAGACCCAGTACTTC. It is translated as CASSLGGVQETQYF.

This clone has more than one count but fewer than ten. The rearrangement uses TRBV5-4 and TRBJ1-2; TRBD1 matches at 10 bases. With 2 bases clipped from V and 7 bases from J, the junction kept 11 bases outside the gene matches. CDR1 SGHNT and CDR2 YYREEE come from the germline V gene (reference sequence). There are 16 residues in the CDR3. The CDR3 DNA follows: TGTGCCAGCAGCTTTAGTTCGACAGGGGGCGGAGGTGGCTACACCTTC. Translating gives CASSFSSTGGGGGYTF.

The chain is built from TRBV24-1 and TRBJ2-1; 10 bases map to TRBD2. After removal of 2 bases from V and 6 bases from J, the junction contained 3 bases not matched to a gene. The CDR3 totals 15 residues. Germline V lookup: CDR1 KGHDR, CDR2 SFDVKD. The CDR3 DNA is TGTGCCACCAGTGATTACAGGACTAGCGGCAATGAGCAGTTCTTC. Residues: CATSDYRTSGNEQFF.

The rearrangement joins TRBV5-8 to TRBJ1-2; 7 bases map to TRBD1. Germline V gives CDR1 SGHTS, CDR2 YDEGEE. This CDR3 has 16 amino acids. The V gene end was trimmed by 4 bases and the J gene end by 0 bases; junction bases not matched to a gene: 9. The CDR3 DNA is TGTGCCAGCAGCGGGGGACAGAGGCTCGCTAACTATGGCTACACCTTC. As protein: CASSGGQRLANYGYTF.

The gene calls are TRBV25-1 and TRBJ1-6, with a possible D match to TRBD1 (5 bases). The germline V and J ends were trimmed by 2 bases and 6 bases, with 11 bases remaining between them. Germline V gives CDR1 MGHDK, CDR2 SYGVNS. The CDR3 covers 15 residues. The DNA for the CDR3 is TGTGCCAGCAGTGAAGCAGGGCTTAGTAATTCACCCCTCCACTTT. This codes for CASSEAGLSNSPLHF.

The V and J genes are TRBV6-6 and TRBJ1-1; D gene unclear. V lost 0 bases, J lost 1 base, and 9 bases lay in between. The CDR3 extends over 15 amino acids. CDR1 and CDR2 from the germline V gene are MNHNY and SVGAGI (reference sequence). The CDR3 nucleotides are TGTGCCAGCAGTTACTCCGGCGGGCCGAACACTGAAGCTTTCTTT. Amino acid sequence: CASSYSGGPNTEAFF.

The chain has TRBV28 and TRBJ1-2; D ambiguous. The CDR3 is made up of 13 amino acids. Germline V lookup: CDR1 MDHEN, CDR2 SYDVKM. V was clipped by 6 bases and J by 0 bases, with 8 bases between them. CDR3 sequence (DNA): TGTGCCAGCAGAACAAATACTAACTATGGCTACACCTTC. Translated: CASRTNTNYGYTF.

This sequence joins TRBV3-1 (or the pseudogene TRBV3-2) and TRBJ1-5; no definite D call. Looked up from germline, CDR1 is LGHDT and CDR2 is YNNKEL (reference sequence). V lost 0 bases to trimming and J lost 7 bases, with 13 bases between them. This CDR3 contains 15 residues. The CDR3 DNA reads as TGTGCCAGCAGCCAAGATATTGGGAGCGGACAGCCCCAGCATTTT. Translating gives CASSQDIGSGQPQHF.

The rearrangement links TRBV4-1 to TRBJ2-2; maybe TRBD1 (5 bases). CDR1 and CDR2 (germline): MGHRA, YSYEKL. This CDR3 region has 14 residues. Trimming took 1 base from V and 6 from J, leaving 9 bases between them. CDR3 nucleotides: TGCGCCAGCAGCCAAGCAGGGATAGCCGGGGAGCTGTTTTTT. Translated: CASSQAGIAGELFF.

The chain recombines TRBV19 with TRBJ2-4; no reliable D call. Trimming removed 8 bases from V and 7 bases from J, with 12 bases in between. CDR1 is LNHDA and CDR2 is SQIVND in the germline V gene (reference sequence). This CDR3 is 12 amino acids long. The CDR3 bases are TGTGCCAGTTCTGAGGTGTCTAACATTCAGTACTTC. This sequence encodes CASSEVSNIQYF.

The J gene is TRBJ2-2, the V gene TRBV5-8; D is perhaps TRBD1 (6 bases). Germline loops: CDR1 SGHTS, CDR2 YDEGEE. The CDR3 extends over 14 amino acids. The germline V and J ends were trimmed by 5 bases and 0 bases, with 8 bases remaining between them. CDR3 sequence: CASSRTANTGELFF. Written as DNA, the CDR3 is TGTGCCAGCAGTAGGACAGCGAACACCGGGGAGCTGTTTTTT.

CDR3 region: CAWRRGGSSYEQYF. As DNA, the CDR3 is TGTGCCTGGAGGAGGGGAGGGAGCTCCTACGAGCAGTACTTC. The genes are TRBV30 and TRBJ2-7; 7 bases map to TRBD2. J gave up 0 bases and V 3 bases, and 5 bases lay outside the gene matches. This CDR3 comprises 14 residues. Germline values: CDR1 GTSNPN, CDR2 SVGIG (reference sequence).

The chain combines TRBV5-1 with TRBJ1-4; D gene uncertain. Trimming removed 1 base at V and 5 bases at J, with 9 bases between. Germline V gene sequence: CDR1 SGHRS, CDR2 YFSETQ. This CDR3 is built from 14 residues. As DNA, the CDR3 is TGCGCCAGCAGCTTGCAGGCAAGCAATGAAAAACTGTTTTTT. This encodes CASSLQASNEKLFF.

This clone was detected only once. The chain is built from TRBV18 and TRBJ1-1; 8 bases match TRBD1. The CDR3 consists of 14 residues. In germline, CDR1 is KGHSH, CDR2 LQKENI. V lost 5 bases to trimming and J lost 1 base; unmatched junction nucleotides: 3. CDR3 sequence reads: CASSWDRSNTEAFF. The CDR3 DNA reads TGTGCCAGCTCATGGGACAGGTCGAACACTGAAGCTTTCTTT.

The chain recombines TRBV30 with TRBJ1-3, with unresolved D. The CDR3 runs to 13 residues. Germline assignment: CDR1 GTSNPN and CDR2 SVGIG (reference sequence). Trimming shortened V by 4 bases and J by 5 bases, and 12 bases separated the two germline ends. The CDR3 DNA sequence: TGTGCCTGGACCTTGACCGGGAGAAACACCATATATTTT. This translates into CAWTLTGRNTIYF.

The genes are TRBV19 and TRBJ1-2; TRBD1 agrees at 8 bases. The CDR3 has 15 amino acids. The germline gives CDR1 LNHDA, CDR2 SQIVND (reference sequence). V trimming: 6 bases; J trimming: 4 bases; junction bases outside the gene matches: 10. CDR3 DNA: TGTGCCAGTAGGAAGTCGGCAGGGGGCGGCTATGGCTACACCTTC. Its translation: CASRKSAGGGYGYTF.

The chain combines TRBV6-6 with TRBJ2-7; weak D call: TRBD1 (5 bases). V dropped 2 bases and J dropped 9 bases, with 11 bases sitting between them. Germline V gene sequence: CDR1 MNHNY, CDR2 SVGAGI (reference sequence). The CDR3 has 12 amino acids. CDR3 sequence reads: CASSYGTGGQYF. The CDR3 DNA reads TGTGCCAGCAGTTACGGCACAGGTGGGCAGTACTTC.

The rearrangement joins TRBV3-1 (or the pseudogene TRBV3-2) to TRBJ2-5, with 8 bases lining up with TRBD1. The length of the CDR3 is 14 residues. J was trimmed by 1 base and V by 2 bases; bases with no gene match: 0. Germline assignment: CDR1 LGHDT and CDR2 YNNKEL (reference sequence). The CDR3 protein is CASSQTGGQETQYF. CDR3 sequence (DNA): TGTGCCAGCAGCCAAACAGGGGGCCAAGAGACCCAGTACTTC.

The J gene is TRBJ2-3, the V gene TRBV19; 9 bases are shared with TRBD1. Germline V gene sequence: CDR1 LNHDA, CDR2 SQIVND (reference sequence). Trimming at V came to 4 bases and at J to 5 bases, leaving 10 bases not matched to a gene. There are 16 residues in the CDR3. CDR3 sequence: CASSTWTGAQGDTQYF. CDR3 coding DNA: TGTGCCAGTAGTACCTGGACAGGGGCCCAGGGAGATACGCAGTATTTT.

The chain uses TRBV6-5 and TRBJ1-1; TRBD1 might be the D (5 bases). V was shortened by 2 bases and J by 11 bases, with 12 bases between the two germline ends. CDR3 length: 12 residues. Germline CDR1 is MNHEY and CDR2 is SVGAGI. In DNA form, the CDR3 reads TGTGCCAGCAGTTACCCGGGGGTAGGGGCTTTCTTT. Amino acid sequence: CASSYPGVGAFF.

This chain joins TRBV7-8 and TRBJ1-1; TRBD1 matches 10 bases. CDR3 length equals 15 residues. V lost 4 bases, J lost 4 bases, and 6 bases stayed unmatched. Germline values: CDR1 SGHVS, CDR2 FQNEAQ. The chain's CDR3 is CASSSPRDRGTEAFF. The CDR3 DNA is TGTGCCAGCAGCTCACCCCGGGACAGGGGCACTGAAGCTTTCTTT.

The chain employs TRBV6-5 and TRBJ1-2, with D unresolved. V was trimmed by 0 bases and J by 0 bases, leaving 11 bases between them. Germline V gene data show CDR1 as MNHEY and CDR2 as SVGAGI. The CDR3 totals 16 residues. CDR3 residues: CASSYSAPGTNYGYTF. The CDR3 coding sequence is TGTGCCAGCAGTTACTCGGCCCCGGGAACTAACTATGGCTACACCTTC.

This clone was observed a handful of times. The V call is TRBV20-1, the J call TRBJ1-1; D remains unclear. The CDR3 is 11 residues long. The germline V gene has CDR1 DFQATT and CDR2 SNEGSKA (reference sequence). DNA for the CDR3: TGCACCCGAAGACGAGGGACTGAAGCTTTCTTT. Encoded protein: CTRRRGTEAFF.

The gene calls are TRBV5-1 and TRBJ2-1; 8 nucleotides agree with TRBD2. This CDR3 comprises 15 residues. Germline V CDR1 and CDR2: SGHRS, YFSETQ. V lost 2 bases to trimming and J lost 12 bases; unmatched junction nucleotides: 13. The CDR3 DNA follows: TGCGCCAGCAGCTTTCTAGCGGGTCCCACAGCGGTGCAGTTCTTC. Amino acid sequence: CASSFLAGPTAVQFF.

This clone showed up just once. The rearrangement joins TRBV12-3 or TRBV12-4 to TRBJ2-1; 11 nucleotides agree with TRBD1. Unmatched junction bases numbered 1, after V lost 6 bases and J lost 6 bases. This CDR3 is 13 amino acids long. The CDR3 nucleotides are TGTGCCAGCAGAGGGACAGGGGGCAATGAGCAGTTCTTC. This encodes CASRGTGGNEQFF.